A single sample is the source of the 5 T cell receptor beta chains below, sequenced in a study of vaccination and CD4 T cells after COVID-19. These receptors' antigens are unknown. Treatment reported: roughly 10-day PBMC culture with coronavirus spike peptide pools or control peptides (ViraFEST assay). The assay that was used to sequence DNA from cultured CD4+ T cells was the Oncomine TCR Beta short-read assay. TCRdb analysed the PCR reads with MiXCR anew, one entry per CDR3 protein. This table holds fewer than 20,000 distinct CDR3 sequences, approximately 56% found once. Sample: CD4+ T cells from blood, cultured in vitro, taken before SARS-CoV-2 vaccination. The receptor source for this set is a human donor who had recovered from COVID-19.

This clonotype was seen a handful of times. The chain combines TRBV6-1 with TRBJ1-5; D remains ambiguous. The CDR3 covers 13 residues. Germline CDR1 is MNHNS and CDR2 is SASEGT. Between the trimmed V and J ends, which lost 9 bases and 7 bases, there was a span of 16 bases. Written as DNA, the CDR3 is TGTGCCAGTGGGAGGGAGGTCGGACAGCCCCAGCATTTT. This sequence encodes CASGREVGQPQHF.

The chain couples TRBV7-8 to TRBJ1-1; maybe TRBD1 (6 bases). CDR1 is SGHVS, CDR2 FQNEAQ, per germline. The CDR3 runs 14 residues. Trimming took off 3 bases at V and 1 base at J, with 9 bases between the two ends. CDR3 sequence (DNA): TGTGCCAGCAGCTTCTCACAGGGGAACACTGAAGCTTTCTTT. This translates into CASSFSQGNTEAFF.

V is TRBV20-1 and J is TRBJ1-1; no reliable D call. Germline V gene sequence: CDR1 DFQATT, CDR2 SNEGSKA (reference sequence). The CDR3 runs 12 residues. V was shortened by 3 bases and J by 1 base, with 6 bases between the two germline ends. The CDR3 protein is CSARPQNTEAFF. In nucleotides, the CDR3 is TGCAGTGCTAGGCCTCAGAACACTGAAGCTTTCTTT.

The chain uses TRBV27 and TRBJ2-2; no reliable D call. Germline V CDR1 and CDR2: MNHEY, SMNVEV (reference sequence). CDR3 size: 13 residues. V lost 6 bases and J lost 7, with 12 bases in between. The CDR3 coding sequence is TGTGCCAGCAGGAACCGGGCCCGCGGGGAGCTGTTTTTT. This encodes CASRNRARGELFF.

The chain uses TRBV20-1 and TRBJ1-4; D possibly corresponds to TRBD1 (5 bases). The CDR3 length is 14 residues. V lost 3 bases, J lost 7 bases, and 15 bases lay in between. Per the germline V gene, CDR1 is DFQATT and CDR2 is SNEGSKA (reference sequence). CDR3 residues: CSARIDSAPEKLFF. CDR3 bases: TGCAGTGCTAGGATCGACAGCGCGCCTGAAAAACTGTTTTTT.